The TCR beta chain described here comes from a study of metastatic and nonmetastatic thyroid tumors. Study background: Repertoires of blood and of tissue (tumor or nodule) from malignant and benign thyroid patients were compared.

Study-level points and caveats: Malignant thyroid tumors reportedly had TCR beta diversity that was significantly higher than in benign nodules, in blood and tumor.

Remarks on this clone: Its antigen remains unidentified.

Thyroid surgery was performed in patients who had received no treatment beforehand. The CDR3 spans 14 residues. V was pared by 0 bases and J by 9 bases, with 12 bases between. The germline gives CDR1 DFQATT, CDR2 SNEGSKA (reference sequence). With MiXCR, TCRdb called clones anew from the PCR reads. Of approximately 2,100 clones in the sample, approximately 25% were seen once. The chain uses TRBV20-1 and TRBJ1-6, with D possibly TRBD1 on 6 matching bases. What was sequenced was adjacent normal tissue. The clonotype was recovered from a male donor with papillary thyroid cancer or a benign thyroid nodule (not recorded which). Some clones in this sample may be carry-over from other donors' samples. CDR3: CSARDQGRFSPLHF. The CDR3 DNA follows: TGCAGTGCTAGAGATCAGGGGAGATTTTCACCCCTCCACTTT.